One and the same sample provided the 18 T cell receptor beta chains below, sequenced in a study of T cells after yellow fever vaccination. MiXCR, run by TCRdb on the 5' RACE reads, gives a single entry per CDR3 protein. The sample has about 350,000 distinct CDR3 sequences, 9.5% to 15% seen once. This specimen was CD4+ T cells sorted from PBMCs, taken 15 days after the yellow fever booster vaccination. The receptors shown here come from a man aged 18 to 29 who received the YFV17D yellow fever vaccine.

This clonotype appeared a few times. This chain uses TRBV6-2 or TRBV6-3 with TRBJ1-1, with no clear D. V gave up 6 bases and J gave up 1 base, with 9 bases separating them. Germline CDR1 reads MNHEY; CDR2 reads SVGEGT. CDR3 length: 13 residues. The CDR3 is CASRREGNTEAFF. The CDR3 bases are TGTGCCAGCAGGCGCGAGGGGAACACTGAAGCTTTCTTT.

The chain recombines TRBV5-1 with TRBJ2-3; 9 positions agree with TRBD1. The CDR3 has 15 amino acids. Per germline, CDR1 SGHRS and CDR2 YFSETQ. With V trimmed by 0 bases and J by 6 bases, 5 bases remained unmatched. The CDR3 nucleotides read TGCGCCAGCAGCTTGGCCGTAGGACAGGGGGATACGCAGTATTTT. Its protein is CASSLAVGQGDTQYF.

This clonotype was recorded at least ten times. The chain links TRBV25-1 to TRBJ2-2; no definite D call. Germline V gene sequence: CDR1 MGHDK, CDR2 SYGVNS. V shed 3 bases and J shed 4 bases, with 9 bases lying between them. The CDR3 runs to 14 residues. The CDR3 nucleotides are TGTGCCAGCAGTGAGGTTTTGTTCACCGGGGAGCTGTTTTTT. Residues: CASSEVLFTGELFF.

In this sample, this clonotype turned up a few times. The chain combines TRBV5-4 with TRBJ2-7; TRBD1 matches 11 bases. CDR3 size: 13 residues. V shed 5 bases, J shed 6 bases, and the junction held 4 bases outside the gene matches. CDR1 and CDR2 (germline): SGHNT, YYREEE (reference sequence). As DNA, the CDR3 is TGTGCCAGCAGATCCGGGACAGGGGGCGAGCAGTACGTC. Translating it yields CASRSGTGGEQYV.

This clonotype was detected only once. The DNA of the CDR3 is TGTGCCACCAGCAGAGGGCAAGGGACAGGGGGACCCTATGGCTACACCTTC. Its protein is CATSRGQGTGGPYGYTF. The chain uses TRBV15 and TRBJ1-2; TRBD1 agrees at 11 bases. V dropped 1 base and J dropped 4; count of bases not matched to a gene: 8. Germline V gene data show CDR1 as LNHNV and CDR2 as YYDKDF (reference sequence). The CDR3 length is 17 residues.

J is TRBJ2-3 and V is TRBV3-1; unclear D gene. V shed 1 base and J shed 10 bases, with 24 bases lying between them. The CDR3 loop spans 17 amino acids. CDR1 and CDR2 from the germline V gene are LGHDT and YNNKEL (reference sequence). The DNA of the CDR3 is TGTGCCAGCAGCCAAGTACATTCTTCATTCGCAGCTTTGGCGCAGTATTTT. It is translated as CASSQVHSSFAALAQYF.

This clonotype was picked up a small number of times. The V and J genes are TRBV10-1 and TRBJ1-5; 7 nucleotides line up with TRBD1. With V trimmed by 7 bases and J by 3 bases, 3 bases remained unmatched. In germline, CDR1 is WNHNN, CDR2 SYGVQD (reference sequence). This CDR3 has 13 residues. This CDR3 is CASIQGYNQPQHF. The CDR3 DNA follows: TGCGCCAGCATACAGGGGTACAATCAGCCCCAGCATTTT.

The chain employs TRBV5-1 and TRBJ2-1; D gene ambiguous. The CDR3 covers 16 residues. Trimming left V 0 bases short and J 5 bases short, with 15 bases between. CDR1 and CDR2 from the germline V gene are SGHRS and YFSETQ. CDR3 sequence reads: CASSLASSSLNNEQFF. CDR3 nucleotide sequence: TGCGCCAGCAGCTTGGCCTCAAGCTCGCTTAACAATGAGCAGTTCTTC.

CDR3 amino acids: CASSRRGVMENGYTF. DNA for the CDR3: TGTGCCAGCAGCCGCCGGGGGGTCATGGAGAATGGCTACACCTTC. The rearrangement joins TRBV7-2 to TRBJ1-2; possible D gene TRBD1, 5 bases. Per germline, CDR1 SGHTA and CDR2 FQGNSA. The CDR3 sequence is 15 residues long. V lost 5 bases and J 6 bases, leaving 19 bases between the germline ends.

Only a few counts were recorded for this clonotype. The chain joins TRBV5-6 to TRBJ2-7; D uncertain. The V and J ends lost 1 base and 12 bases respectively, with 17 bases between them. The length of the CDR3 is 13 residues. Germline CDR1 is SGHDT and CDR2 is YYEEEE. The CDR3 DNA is TGTGCCAGCAGCTTGCACCGGAGCTCGGTTGGGTACTTC. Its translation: CASSLHRSSVGYF.

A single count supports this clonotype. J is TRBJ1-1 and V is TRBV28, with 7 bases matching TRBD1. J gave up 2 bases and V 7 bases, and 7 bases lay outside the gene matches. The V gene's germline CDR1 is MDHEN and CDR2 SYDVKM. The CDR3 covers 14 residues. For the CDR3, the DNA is TGTGCCAGCACCCAAGGGGACAGAAACACTGAAGCTTTCTTT. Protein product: CASTQGDRNTEAFF.

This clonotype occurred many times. CDR3 residues: CASSQDLISAGKLFF. The CDR3 DNA is TGTGCCAGCAGCCAGGACCTCATCTCAGCGGGAAAACTGTTTTTT. This rearrangement joins TRBV3-1 to TRBJ1-4; D is ambiguous. The CDR3 loop spans 15 amino acids. Trimming took off 3 bases at V and 10 bases at J, with 18 bases between the two ends. The V gene's germline CDR1 is LGHDT and CDR2 YNNKEL (reference sequence).

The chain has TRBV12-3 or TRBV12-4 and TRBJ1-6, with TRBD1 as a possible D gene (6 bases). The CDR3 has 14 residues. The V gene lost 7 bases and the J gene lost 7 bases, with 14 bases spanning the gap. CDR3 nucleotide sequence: TGTGCCAGCAACCACGGGGGGCGGAATTCACCCCTCCACTTT. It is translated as CASNHGGRNSPLHF.

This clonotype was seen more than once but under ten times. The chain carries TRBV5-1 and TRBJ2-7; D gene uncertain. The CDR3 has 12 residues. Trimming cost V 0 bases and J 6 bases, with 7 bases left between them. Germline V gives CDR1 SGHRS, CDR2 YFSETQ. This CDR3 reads CASSLDGLEQYV. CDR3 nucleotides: TGCGCCAGCAGCTTGGACGGGCTCGAGCAGTACGTC.

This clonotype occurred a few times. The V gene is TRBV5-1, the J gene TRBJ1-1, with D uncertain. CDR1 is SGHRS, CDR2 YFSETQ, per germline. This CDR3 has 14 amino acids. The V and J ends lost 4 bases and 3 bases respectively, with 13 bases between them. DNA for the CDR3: TGCGCCAGCAGCCTAGGGTTTTTGGACACTGAAGCTTTCTTT. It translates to CASSLGFLDTEAFF.

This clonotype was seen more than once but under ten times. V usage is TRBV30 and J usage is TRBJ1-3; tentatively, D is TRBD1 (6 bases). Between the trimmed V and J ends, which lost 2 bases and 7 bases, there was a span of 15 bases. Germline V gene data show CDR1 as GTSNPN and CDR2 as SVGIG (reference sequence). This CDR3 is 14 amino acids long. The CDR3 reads CAWSMWDTINTIYF. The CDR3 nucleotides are TGTGCCTGGAGTATGTGGGACACCATTAACACCATATATTTT. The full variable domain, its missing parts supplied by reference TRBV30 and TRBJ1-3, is SQTIHQWPATLVQPVGSPLSLECTVEGTSNPNLYWYRQAAGRGLQLLFYSVGIGQISSEVPQNLSASRPQDRQFILSSKKLLLSDSGFYLCAWSMWDTINTIYFGEGSWLTVV.

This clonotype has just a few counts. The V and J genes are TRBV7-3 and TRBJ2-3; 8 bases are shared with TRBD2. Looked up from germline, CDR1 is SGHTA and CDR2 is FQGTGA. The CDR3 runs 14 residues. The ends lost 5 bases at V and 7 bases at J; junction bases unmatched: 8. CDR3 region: CASSLGGEVNTQYF. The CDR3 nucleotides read TGTGCCAGCAGCCTCGGGGGGGAAGTGAATACGCAGTATTTT.

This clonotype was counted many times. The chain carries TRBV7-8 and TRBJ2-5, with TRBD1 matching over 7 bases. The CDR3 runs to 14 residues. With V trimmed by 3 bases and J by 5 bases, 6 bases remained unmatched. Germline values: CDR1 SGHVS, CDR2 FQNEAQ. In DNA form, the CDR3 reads TGTGCCAGCAGCTTCTCCCCGACAGGGGAGACCCAGTACTTC. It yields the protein CASSFSPTGETQYF. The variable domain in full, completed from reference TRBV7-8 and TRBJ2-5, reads GAGVSQSPRYKVAKRGQDVALRCDPISGHVSLFWYQQALGQGPEFLTYFQNEAQLDKSGLPSDRFFAERPEGSVSTLKIQRTQQEDSAVYLCASSFSPTGETQYFGPGTRLLVL.